One sample yielded the 26 T cell receptor beta chains listed below, sequenced in a study of shared clonotypes between healthy human individuals (dated by TCRdb to 2020 to 2022). Preparation of the library involved the immunoSEQ multiplex PCR assay. TCRdb limited this immuneACCESS table to in-frame rearrangements with V and J called. A share of clones is missing; checked studies link under half to unresolved V genes, and the rest is unexplained. The table for this sample lists about 520,000 clones; 65% to 85% of them were counted only once. The ten largest clonotypes hold roughly an eighth of the sample. The sample taken for sequencing was PBMCs. Every receptor here comes from a woman aged 40 to 49 in good health. Some clones in this sample may be carry-over from other donors' samples.

This clone was seen at least ten times. The CDR3 DNA reads as TGTGCCATCAGTGAGACAACAGGGGGCACTGAAGCTTTCTTT. Amino acids: CAISETTGGTEAFF. V usage is TRBV10-3 and J usage is TRBJ1-1; 8 nucleotides line up with TRBD1. J lost 4 bases, V lost 2 bases, and 3 bases had no gene match. The CDR3 runs 14 residues. In germline, CDR1 is ENHRY, CDR2 SYGVKD.

The CDR3 region is CASSSDRGEKLFF. For the CDR3, the DNA is TGTGCCAGCAGTTCGGACAGAGGTGAAAAACTGTTTTTT. The gene calls are TRBV27 and TRBJ1-4, with D possibly being TRBD1 (6 bases). This CDR3 is 13 amino acids long. CDR1 is MNHEY and CDR2 is SMNVEV in the germline V gene (reference sequence). V was clipped by 4 bases and J by 7 bases, with 10 bases between them.

CDR3 loop: CASREMNTEAFF. CDR3 nucleotide sequence: TGTGCCAGTAGGGAGATGAACACTGAAGCTTTCTTT. J is TRBJ1-1 and V is TRBV19, with D hard to call. Germline V gene data show CDR1 as LNHDA and CDR2 as SQIVND (reference sequence). This CDR3 contains 12 residues. Trimming cost V 6 bases and J 0 bases, with 5 bases left between them.

This rearrangement joins TRBV19 to TRBJ2-5; 10 bases line up with TRBD2. The germline gives CDR1 LNHDA, CDR2 SQIVND (reference sequence). The J segment lost 5 bases and the V segment lost 3 bases, leaving 6 bases of the junction unmatched. The length of the CDR3 is 15 residues. CDR3 loop: CASSIGLAGVETQYF. CDR3 coding DNA: TGTGCCAGTAGTATCGGGCTAGCGGGAGTTGAGACCCAGTACTTC.

This clone was counted a single time. The chain employs TRBV2 and TRBJ1-2; TRBD1 matches 7 bases. After removal of 6 bases from V and 4 bases from J, the junction contained 11 bases not matched to a gene. The CDR3 consists of 15 residues. Germline CDR1 reads SNHLY; CDR2 reads FYNNEI. The CDR3 nucleotides are TGTGCCAGCAGCGAGAACCAGGGGGAGGTCTATGGCTACACCTTC. Encoded protein: CASSENQGEVYGYTF.

V is TRBV7-9 and J is TRBJ1-2, with a tentative D call TRBD1 (6 bases). Germline V gene lookup returns CDR1 SEHNR and CDR2 FQNEAQ (reference sequence). Trimming took 5 bases from V and 3 from J, leaving 16 bases between them. This CDR3 is 15 amino acids long. Written as DNA, the CDR3 is TGTGCCAGCAGCCCCCGATGGGGGCTGGACTATGGCTACACCTTC. Translated: CASSPRWGLDYGYTF.

This CDR3 is CASSGRGANYGYTF. As DNA, the CDR3 is TGTGCCAGCAGCGGCAGGGGCGCTAACTATGGCTACACCTTC. This chain links TRBV9 with TRBJ1-2; maybe TRBD1 (6 bases). This CDR3 region has 14 residues. V lost 3 bases and J 0 bases, leaving 9 bases between the germline ends. Per germline, CDR1 SGDLS and CDR2 YYNGEE.

As regards this clone: This likely traces to a read error, being one base from a far larger clone. The identical CDR3 is also encoded by other nucleotide sequences in the sample. The V call is TRBV5-1, the J call TRBJ2-1, with 9 positions matching TRBD2. Germline V gene lookup returns CDR1 SGHRS and CDR2 YFSETQ. This CDR3 comprises 16 residues. The CDR3 sequence is CASSSVLAGRYNEQFF. Written as DNA, the CDR3 is TGTGCCAGCAGCTCCGTACTAGCGGGCCGATACAATGAGCAGTTCTTC.

Ten or more counts support this clone. The sample carries other DNA sequences with the same CDR3. J is TRBJ2-7 and V is TRBV5-1; D is undetermined. Germline loops: CDR1 SGHRS, CDR2 YFSETQ. Trimming removed 2 bases from V and 3 bases from J, with 9 bases in between. The CDR3 has 13 residues. In DNA, the CDR3 is TGCGCCAGCAGCTTCACGGGTGGCTACGAGCAGTACTTC. Protein product: CASSFTGGYEQYF. Filled out from reference TRBV5-1 and TRBJ2-7, the complete variable domain reads KAGVTQTPRYLIKTRGQQVTLSCSPISGHRSVSWYQQTPGQGLQFLFEYFSETQRNKGNFPGRFSGRQFSNSRSEMNVSTLELGDSALYLCASSFTGGYEQYFGPGTRLTVT.

The table lists this clone with a few counts. The rearrangement uses TRBV6-6 and TRBJ2-3, with TRBD2 identical over 10 bases. CDR3 length equals 16 residues. V lost 3 bases, J lost 4 bases, and 7 bases stayed unmatched. The germline V gene has CDR1 MNHNY and CDR2 SVGAGI (reference sequence). The CDR3 reads CASSYGLAGASDTQYF. DNA for the CDR3: TGTGCCAGCAGTTATGGGCTAGCGGGAGCTTCAGATACGCAGTATTTT.

With regard to this clone: In the same sample, other DNA sequences code for this CDR3. This chain connects TRBV5-1 to TRBJ2-7, with D possibly being TRBD1 or TRBD2 (5 bases each). Germline loops: CDR1 SGHRS, CDR2 YFSETQ. V lost 0 bases and J lost 4, with 11 bases in between. The CDR3 sequence is 14 residues long. The CDR3 bases are TGCGCCAGCAGCTTGGCCCAGGGAGCTTACGAGCAGTACTTC. This encodes CASSLAQGAYEQYF.

This clone has ten or more counts. The same CDR3 also results from other DNA sequences found in this sample. Here the CDR3 reads CASTRSGSGANVLTF. DNA for the CDR3: TGTGCCAGCACTCGGTCGGGCTCTGGGGCCAACGTCCTGACTTTC. The V and J genes are TRBV6-5 and TRBJ2-6; D remains unclear. From germline, CDR1 is MNHEY and CDR2 SVGAGI. This CDR3 has 15 amino acids. The germline V and J ends were trimmed by 7 bases and 0 bases, with 10 bases remaining between them.

This chain joins TRBV28 and TRBJ1-2, with 8 bases identical to TRBD1. CDR3 length equals 17 residues. Germline lookup yields CDR1 MDHEN and CDR2 SYDVKM. V dropped 7 bases and J dropped 4; count of bases not matched to a gene: 17. The CDR3 coding sequence is TGTGCCAGCACCTCAGGGTCTACACAGGGGGTCGGCTATGGCTACACCTTC. Encoded protein: CASTSGSTQGVGYGYTF.

The chain uses TRBV10-3 and TRBJ2-7, with TRBD1 as a possible D gene (5 bases). Germline CDR1 reads ENHRY; CDR2 reads SYGVKD. CDR3 size: 12 residues. Trimming shortened V by 11 bases and J by 1 base, and 12 bases separated the two germline ends. As DNA, the CDR3 is TGTGCCGCGACGACAGATTCCTACGAGCAGTACTTC. Its translation: CAATTDSYEQYF.

The V gene is TRBV5-4, the J gene TRBJ2-1; the D gene could be TRBD1 or TRBD2 (6 bases each). V dropped 4 bases and J dropped 9 bases, with 20 bases sitting between them. From germline, CDR1 is SGHNT and CDR2 YYREEE (reference sequence). There are 15 residues in the CDR3. The CDR3 region is CASSPGLSGGGEQFF. Written as DNA, the CDR3 is TGTGCCAGCAGCCCCGGACTTTCCGGAGGGGGTGAGCAGTTCTTC.

This chain uses TRBV7-8 with TRBJ1-5; 8 nucleotides align to TRBD1. Germline trimming cut 5 bases from V and 5 bases from J; bases unmatched to any gene: 11. Germline V gives CDR1 SGHVS, CDR2 FQNEAQ. This CDR3 region has 16 residues. The CDR3 DNA is TGTGCCAGCAGCCCAGGGACAGGCCTGTTGGATCAGCCCCAGCATTTT. Its protein is CASSPGTGLLDQPQHF.

This chain connects TRBV28 to TRBJ1-4; 8 nucleotides agree with TRBD1. The CDR3 extends over 15 amino acids. V lost 5 bases to trimming and J lost 5 bases; unmatched junction nucleotides: 7. Germline V gene sequence: CDR1 MDHEN, CDR2 SYDVKM. The CDR3 DNA follows: TGTGCCAGCAGTATGACAGGGGCGATAAATGAAAAACTGTTTTTT. Encoded protein: CASSMTGAINEKLFF.

The V gene is TRBV2, the J gene TRBJ1-1; D not certain. Germline V gene sequence: CDR1 SNHLY, CDR2 FYNNEI. V lost 2 bases, J lost 2 bases, and 6 bases lay in between. The CDR3 covers 13 residues. CDR3 in amino acids: CASSERENTEAFF. The CDR3 DNA reads as TGTGCCAGCAGTGAACGAGAAAACACTGAAGCTTTCTTT.

This chain joins TRBV5-5 and TRBJ1-1, with D perhaps TRBD1 (5 bases). CDR3 length: 14 residues. V was pared by 2 bases and J by 11 bases, with 19 bases between. The germline gives CDR1 SGHKS, CDR2 YYEKEE (reference sequence). The DNA for the CDR3 is TGTGCCAGCAGCTTTGGAGGGACGAACTTTGTTGCTTTCTTT. Protein sequence: CASSFGGTNFVAFF. Filled out from reference TRBV5-5 and TRBJ1-1, the complete variable domain reads DAGVTQSPTHLIKTRGQQVTLRCSPISGHKSVSWYQQVLGQGPQFIFQYYEKEERGRGNFPDRFSARQFPNYSSELNVNALLLGDSALYLCASSFGGTNFVAFFGQGTRLTVV.

This chain joins TRBV2 and TRBJ2-7; the D is unclear. Germline CDR1 is SNHLY and CDR2 is FYNNEI. The length of the CDR3 is 13 residues. V was pared by 10 bases and J by 2 bases, with 15 bases between. The CDR3 reads CANGGADPYEQYF. The DNA for the CDR3 is TGTGCCAACGGCGGCGCGGACCCCTACGAGCAGTACTTC.

The rearrangement links TRBV28 to TRBJ2-1; the match to TRBD2 covers 7 bases. With V trimmed by 5 bases and J by 2 bases, 6 bases remained unmatched. The CDR3 runs 15 residues. Germline assignment: CDR1 MDHEN and CDR2 SYDVKM. The CDR3 DNA follows: TGTGCCAGCAGTCTCCCTAGCGGCCCCTACAATGAGCAGTTCTTC. Protein product: CASSLPSGPYNEQFF.

In this sample, this clone turned up once. The V and J genes are TRBV6-6 and TRBJ2-1; 7 nucleotides align to TRBD1. The CDR3 contains 14 residues. From germline, CDR1 is MNHNY and CDR2 SVGAGI (reference sequence). V lost 3 bases, J lost 6 bases, and 5 bases stayed unmatched. The CDR3 protein is CASSYDRDLNEQFF. The CDR3 nucleotides read TGTGCCAGCAGTTATGACAGGGATCTCAATGAGCAGTTCTTC.

This chain links TRBV7-2 with TRBJ1-3; 8 bases map to TRBD1. Germline V CDR1 and CDR2: SGHTA, FQGNSA. Unmatched junction bases numbered 8, after V lost 9 bases and J lost 4 bases. The CDR3 loop spans 14 amino acids. The CDR3 DNA reads TGTGCCAGTAGCCGGACAGGGTTGGGAAACACCATATATTTT. Translation gives CASSRTGLGNTIYF.

In its sample, this clone was seen a few times. The chain combines TRBV2 with TRBJ1-1, with 7 positions matching TRBD1. The CDR3 has 15 amino acids. Trimming removed 5 bases from V and 4 bases from J; junction bases left unmatched: 10. Germline assignment: CDR1 SNHLY and CDR2 FYNNEI. Here the CDR3 DNA reads TGTGCCAGCAGTTCTTCTGGGACAGTTTTCACTGAAGCTTTCTTT. Its protein product is CASSSSGTVFTEAFF.

The rearrangement links TRBV7-2 to TRBJ2-2; D perhaps matches TRBD2 (6 bases). Trimming shortened V by 5 bases and J by 0 bases, and 13 bases separated the two germline ends. The CDR3 extends over 16 amino acids. The germline V gene has CDR1 SGHTA and CDR2 FQGNSA. CDR3 in DNA: TGTGCCAGCAGCCTGTGGGGCGGGACGAACACCGGGGAGCTGTTTTTT. Translating it yields CASSLWGGTNTGELFF.

Only one count was recorded for this clone. The chain joins TRBV7-3 to TRBJ2-5; TRBD1 might be the D (7 bases). Trimming cost V 0 bases and J 4 bases, with 15 bases left between them. The CDR3 is 16 amino acids. Per germline, CDR1 SGHTA and CDR2 FQGTGA. The CDR3 bases are TGTGCCAGCAGCTTAACAGGAGGGGGCCAGGGAGAGACCCAGTACTTC. Residues: CASSLTGGGQGETQYF. Variable domain in full (rest from reference TRBV7-3 and TRBJ2-5): GAGVSQTPSNKVTEKGKYVELRCDPISGHTALYWYRQSLGQGPEFLIYFQGTGAADDSGLPNDRFFAVRPEGSVSTLKIQRTERGDSAVYLCASSLTGGGQGETQYFGPGTRLLVL.